This TCR beta chain comes out of a study of shared clonotypes between healthy human individuals (dated by TCRdb to 2019 to 2021). With regard to the full study: The cohort comprised two women and a few men aged 18 to 49 years. For each donor, CD4 naive and CD4 memory were each run on three plates, CD8 naive on two plates, and CD8 memory on one plate. Libraries were prepared and TCR repertoires were sequenced by different laboratories using diverse techniques, in order to increase sequencing depth and limit assay-specific biases. To estimate repertoire size and how much clonotypes are shared between individuals, the study performed deep sequencing of blood TCR repertoires from a few healthy adults. Leukapheresis yielded between about 0.94 and 8.9 billion PBMCs per donor.

Study-wide findings and limitations: Estimated clonotype richness was generally larger for naive than for memory subsets. The genetic and exposure-history diversity represented was limited by the small number of donors. Based on pairwise subsampling, the degree of clonotype sharing among donors was expected to be affected by sequencing depth. Compared with non-shared clonotypes, the clonotypes found in all four sorted-subset donors had higher generation probabilities. Approximately 5% of naive CD4, around 4% of naive CD8, 2% to 2.5% of memory CD4, and 0.4% of memory CD8 clonotypes were shared across four donors. Rarefaction of sorted-subset datasets indicated incomplete sequencing despite the large sequencing depth. Only blood was sampled, and tissue TCR repertoires likely differ from those in blood.

CDR1 and CDR2, looked up from the germline V gene (reference sequence), are LNHDA and SQIVND. Ends trimmed: V by 6 bases, J by 0 bases; bases unmatched to a gene: 7. The CDR3, cysteine through phenylalanine, is 16 amino acids long. Only the CDR3 portion is preserved as DNA: 48 bases, with reading frame beginning at the first base. For this clone: Its antigen is currently not known. Base-call qualities are not available, and no considerably larger clone is one nucleotide away.

Using the deep immunoSEQ assay, multiplex PCR amplified TCR CDR3 regions from genomic DNA. For each cell subset, the extracted genomic DNA was distributed evenly across all wells of several immunoSEQ 96-well plates, and each plate served as one replicate. For sorted subsets, about 200 ng genomic DNA, equal to 30,000 or so T cell genomes, was loaded into each replicate PCR. Purified libraries were quantified with a Qubit 3.0 fluorometer, sized on a Bioanalyzer 2100, and re-quantified with the KAPA Library Quantification kit. Each immunoSEQ 96-well plate was sequenced on its own single-read 150-cycle Illumina NextSeq 550 flow cell. For the original study's pipeline: The immunoSEQ output contained only junctional sequences without quality scores, so filtering could not match that applied to full-length reads. To assign V/J genes and CDR3, sequences were annotated using PyIR, a Python wrapper for IgBLAST v1.9, with IMGT germline references. Any read was removed if the V/J assignment was weak (E-value above 1e-6), the CDR3 was missing, or the read contained stop codons, out-of-frame junctions, or ambiguous translated residues. V3J clonotypes were defined as sequences sharing an identical inferred V gene, J gene, and CDR3 amino acid sequence. The percentage overlap between two repertoires was calculated by dividing the number of shared unique clonotypes by the size of the smaller repertoire. Three approaches were used to assess repertoire richness: RTK rarefaction, the Chao1 estimator, and Recon v2.1 estimates of unobserved clonotypes. Generation probabilities were computed with OLGA for all TCRbeta clonotypes obtained by the gDNA method from four donors. TCRdb took over this immuneACCESS table, retaining in-frame rearrangements with V and J assigned. Such tables are incomplete; in checked studies, under half of the missing clones stem from an unresolved V gene, and the remainder is unexplained. From that table come the V and J calls and clone size; the DNA was used to work out D and trimming. Here the sample has about 1.1 million clones; about four fifths occur a single time. The ten largest account for about 0.52% of the sample.

Healthy HIV-negative adults with no recently reported acute infections or vaccinations were included as donors. Every donor was a Caucasian adult residing in Nashville, Tennessee, USA. Magnetic negative selection was used to enrich CD4+ T cells, after which naive cells were positively selected on CD45RA and the negative fraction became the memory subset. After blood collection by leukapheresis, PBMCs were isolated using Ficoll-Histopaque density gradient centrifugation and then cryopreserved in the vapor phase of liquid nitrogen. Analytical flow cytometry was used to check the purity and quantity of each magnetically sorted T cell population. Genomic DNA was isolated from every sorted fraction and measured by UV absorbance on a Nanodrop 2000c.

Sequencing was done on a sample of memory CD4+ T cells from PBMCs. Reading the label with the study, this specimen's cell subset or site is: CD45RA-negative fraction. The chain joins TRBV19 to TRBJ1-1; the central 10 bases match TRBD1. The TCR originated in a man in his late teens or twenties in good health. Some clones in this sample may be carry-over from other donors' samples. The DNA sequence reads TGTGCCAGTAGCCCAGGGACAGGGGTCTTGAACACTGAAGCTTTCTTT. It codes for CASSPGTGVLNTEAFF.